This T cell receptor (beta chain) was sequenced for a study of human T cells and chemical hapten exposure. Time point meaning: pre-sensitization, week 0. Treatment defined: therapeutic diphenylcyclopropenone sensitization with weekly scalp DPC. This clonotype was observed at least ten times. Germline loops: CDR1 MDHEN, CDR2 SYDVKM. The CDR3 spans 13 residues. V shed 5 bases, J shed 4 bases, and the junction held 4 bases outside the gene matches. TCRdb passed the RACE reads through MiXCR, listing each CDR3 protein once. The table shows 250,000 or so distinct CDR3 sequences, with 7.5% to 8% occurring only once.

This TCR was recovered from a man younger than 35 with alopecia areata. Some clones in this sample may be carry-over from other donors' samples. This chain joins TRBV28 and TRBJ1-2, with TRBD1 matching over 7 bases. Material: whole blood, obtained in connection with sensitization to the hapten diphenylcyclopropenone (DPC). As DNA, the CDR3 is TGTGCCAGCAGTACGACAGGGCCCTATGGCTACACCTTC. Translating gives CASSTTGPYGYTF.